What follows is one T cell receptor beta chain and its context. Antigen unknown. The germline V gene has CDR1 MNHEY and CDR2 SVGAGI. J lost 6 bases, V lost 5 bases, and 2 bases had no gene match. The CDR3 is 13 amino acids. This record comes from a study of T cell repertoires in cytomegalovirus infection. Study-level background: Indicated by public TCR beta signatures were CMV infection and matching HLA type. Findings of the study overall: Clonotypes of TCR beta that were HLA-C-restricted and CMV-specific dominated the ex vivo response.

TCRdb itself ran the reads through MiXCR, one entry per CDR3 protein. The data show about 55,000 distinct CDR3 sequences, around 18% seen once. Source: CD8+ T cells from cultured PBMCs, taken from culture after CMV antigen stimulation. This rearrangement joins TRBV6-5 to TRBJ2-7; 12 nucleotides align to TRBD2. The clonotype comes from a human donor in good health (CMV status not recorded). Some clones in this sample may be carry-over from other donors' samples. In nucleotides, the CDR3 is TGTGCCAGCAGTCCGGGACTAGCGGGCGAGCAGTACTTC. Translating gives CASSPGLAGEQYF.